The sequence of this TCR beta chain was determined in a study of shared clonotypes between healthy human individuals. Background on the study: The donor group consisted of a couple of women and three men, aged 18 to 49.

Trimming pared 4 bases from V and 4 bases from J, leaving 17 bases between. The CDR3 has 15 amino acids. TCRdb's table, derived via immunoSEQ multiplex PCR, lists solely in-frame clones and lacks some. The sample consists of nearly 1,000,000 clones, less than 85% of them appearing once. This chain links TRBV5-3 with TRBJ1-1; D unresolved. TRBV5-3 is flagged as an ORF with uncertain function. Sequencing was performed on memory CD4+ T cells sorted from blood. The subset here: CD45RA-negative fraction. The TCR originated in a man between 18 and 29 years old in good health. CDR3 nucleotide sequence: TGTGCCAGAAGCCCGAGGACCCGGGAAGGCACTGAAGCTTTCTTT. Encoded protein: CARSPRTREGTEAFF.